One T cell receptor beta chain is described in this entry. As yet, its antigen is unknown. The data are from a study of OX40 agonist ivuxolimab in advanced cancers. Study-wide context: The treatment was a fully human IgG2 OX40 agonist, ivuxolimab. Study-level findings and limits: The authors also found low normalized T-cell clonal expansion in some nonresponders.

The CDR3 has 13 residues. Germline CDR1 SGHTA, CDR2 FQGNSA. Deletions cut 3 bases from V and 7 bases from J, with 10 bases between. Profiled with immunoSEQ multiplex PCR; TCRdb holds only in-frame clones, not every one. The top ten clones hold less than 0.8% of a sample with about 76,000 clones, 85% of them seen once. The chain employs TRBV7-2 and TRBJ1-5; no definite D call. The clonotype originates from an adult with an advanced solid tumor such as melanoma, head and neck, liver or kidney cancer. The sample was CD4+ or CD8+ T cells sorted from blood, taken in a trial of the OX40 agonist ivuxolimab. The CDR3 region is CASSFGLRQPQHF. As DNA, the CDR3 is TGTGCCAGCAGCTTTGGGCTGCGGCAGCCCCAGCATTTT.